This entry lists 5 T cell receptor beta chains sequenced from one sample in a study of memory CD4+ T cells and cytomegalovirus serostatus (dated by TCRdb to the late 2010s). The library relied on the immunoSEQ multiplex PCR assay. Not all clones reach the TCRdb copy of this immuneACCESS table, which keeps in-frame sequences only. Checked studies attribute under half of the gap to unresolved V genes and leave the rest unexplained. This sample is represented by 45,000 to 60,000 clones; approximately 81% of them were singletons. The ten biggest clones cover around 1.2% of the sample. Single viable CD3+CD4+CD8-CD45RO+ cells were sorted as memory CD4+ T cells on a FACSAria II. Input material: memory CD4+ T cells from blood. All receptors come from an adult in good health and CMV-seropositive.

The gene calls are TRBV18 and TRBJ1-3, with 8 bases that match TRBD1. This CDR3 contains 17 residues. CDR1 is KGHSH and CDR2 is LQKENI in the germline V gene. V gave up 2 bases and J gave up 0 bases; unmatched junction bases: 6. The CDR3 is CASSPSRTGNSGNTIYF. CDR3 sequence (DNA): TGTGCCAGCTCACCAAGTAGGACAGGGAACTCTGGAAACACCATATATTTT.

By share of the sample, this clone is medium-sized. Other nucleotide sequences from this sample produce the same CDR3. The J gene is TRBJ1-2, the V gene TRBV29-1; D is perhaps TRBD1 (5 bases). The CDR3 has 12 residues. Germline V gene sequence: CDR1 SQVTM, CDR2 ANQGSEA. V was cut by 3 bases and J by 1 base, with 6 bases left in between. The CDR3 bases are TGCAGCGTTGAGGGGGATAACTATGGCTACACCTTC. As protein: CSVEGDNYGYTF. The whole variable domain, filled in from reference TRBV29-1 and TRBJ1-2, reads SAVISQKPSRDICQRGTSLTIQCQVDSQVTMMFWYRQQPGQSLTLIATANQGSEATYESGFVIDKFPISRPNLTFSTLTVSNMSPEDSSIYLCSVEGDNYGYTFGSGTRLTVV.

This clone was counted only a few times. J is TRBJ1-6 and V is TRBV7-2, with TRBD1 identical over 7 bases. J lost 3 bases, V lost 3 bases, and 5 bases had no gene match. CDR3 length: 16 amino acids. The V gene's germline CDR1 is SGHTA and CDR2 FQGNSA. For the CDR3, the DNA is TGTGCCAGCAGCTTCGACAGGGCCGGCTATAATTCACCCCTCCACTTT. Encoded protein: CASSFDRAGYNSPLHF.

The J gene is TRBJ1-1, the V gene TRBV12-5, with 10 bases aligning to TRBD1. Germline loops: CDR1 LGHNT, CDR2 FRNRAP. Losses at the gene ends were 5 bases for V and 3 bases for J; bases not matched to a gene: 3. CDR3 size: 14 residues. Here the CDR3 reads CASGQDRGDTEAFF. The CDR3 bases are TGTGCTAGTGGTCAGGACAGGGGGGACACTGAAGCTTTCTTT.

This clone occurred a few times. The rearrangement joins TRBV4-1 to TRBJ1-5; 10 positions match TRBD1. The V segment lost 5 bases and the J segment 7 bases; nucleotides outside the gene matches: 8. CDR1 and CDR2 (germline): MGHRA, YSYEKL. The CDR3 runs to 15 residues. In DNA, the CDR3 is TGCGCCAGCAGCGCTCGGGACAGGGGAGAACAGCCCCAGCATTTT. Translation: CASSARDRGEQPQHF.